A selection of T cell receptor beta chains follows, all from one sample in a study of T cells in localized non-small cell lung cancer. This table comes from immunoSEQ multiplex PCR, and its TCRdb copy is limited to in-frame clones, with some not included. Here the sample spans over 15,000 clones, about 87% being singletons. The sequenced sample was peripheral blood mononuclear cells, obtained before any cancer treatment. These TCRs come from a male donor aged 60 or over with stage II lung adenocarcinoma. Both conserved end residues are part of each CDR3. The D gene is left open where the match is weak.

TRBV27	-	TRBJ1-1	CASSLGENTEAFF
TRBV19	-	TRBJ1-5	CASRATRADQPQHF
TRBV4-3	-	TRBJ1-4	CASSQDLGATNEKLFF
TRBV5-8	-	TRBJ2-3	CASSPFTKARDDTQYF
TRBV7-9	-	TRBJ2-5	CASRLSTVETQYF
TRBV28	-	TRBJ1-4	CASSPYNEKLFF
TRBV5-4	-	TRBJ1-2	CASSLEQGRYGYTF
TRBV7-9	-	TRBJ1-1	CASSLEARTEAFF
TRBV6-5	-	TRBJ1-1	CASSQRSNTEAFF
TRBV5-1	TRBD1	TRBJ2-5	CASSFGNLGQNQETQYF
TRBV9	TRBD1	TRBJ1-2	CASSVATGGLANYGYTF
TRBV6-5	-	TRBJ2-7	CASGETEGEQYF
TRBV11-2	-	TRBJ2-1	CASSLRNTGNWDEQFF
TRBV11-3	TRBD1	TRBJ1-1	CASSPRQGLGGTEAFF
TRBV11-3	TRBD1	TRBJ2-6	CASSSRTGSYSGANVLTF
TRBV11-2	-	TRBJ2-5	CASSLVPGSETQYF
TRBV11-2	TRBD2	TRBJ2-1	CASSLVAGVENEQFF
TRBV29-1	-	TRBJ1-4	CSVEVGGEKLFF
TRBV27	-	TRBJ1-1	CASSSPGAPVGTEAFF
TRBV28	TRBD1	TRBJ2-7	CASRDARGTGSYEQYF
TRBV20-1	-	TRBJ2-1	CSADLQNEQFF
TRBV5-6	-	TRBJ1-5	CASSWGQASNQPQHF
TRBV28	-	TRBJ2-3	CASSFVAGTDTQYF
TRBV19	-	TRBJ1-5	CASSIARAQHF
TRBV28	-	TRBJ1-5	CASSLGLLSNQPQHF
TRBV28	-	TRBJ1-1	CASKIQGLGQKAFF
TRBV15	-	TRBJ1-2	CATSSRGTDRGYTF
TRBV29-1	-	TRBJ2-1	CSVGKGLFSVDEQFF
TRBV27	-	TRBJ1-5	CASSFAPLPRGGSQPQHF
TRBV2	-	TRBJ1-1	CASMDRNTEAFF
TRBV28	-	TRBJ2-5	CASSFFQETQYF
TRBV29-1	TRBD1	TRBJ1-2	CSAKGQGAKGYTF
TRBV7-9	TRBD2	TRBJ2-1	CASSQDAGLAGLYNEQFF
TRBV28	-	TRBJ2-7	CATERGGQYF